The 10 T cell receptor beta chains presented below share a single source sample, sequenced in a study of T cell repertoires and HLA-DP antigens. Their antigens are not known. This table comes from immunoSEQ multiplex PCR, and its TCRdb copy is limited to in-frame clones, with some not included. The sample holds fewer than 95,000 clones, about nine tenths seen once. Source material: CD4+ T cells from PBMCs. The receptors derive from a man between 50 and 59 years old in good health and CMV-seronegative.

CDR3 region: CASRRMGNSPETQYF. The CDR3 DNA reads as TGTGCCAGCAGAAGGATGGGGAACAGCCCGGAGACCCAGTACTTC. V is TRBV7-9 and J is TRBJ2-5, with D unclear. The CDR3 extends over 15 amino acids. Germline CDR1 SEHNR, CDR2 FQNEAQ (reference sequence). V was clipped by 6 bases and J by 5 bases, with 19 bases between them. Together with reference TRBV7-9 and TRBJ2-5, the CDR3 gives the full variable domain: DTGVSQNPRHKITKRGQNVTFRCDPISEHNRLYWYRQTLGQGPEFLTYFQNEAQLEKSRLLSDRFSAERPKGSFSTLEIQRTEQGDSAMYLCASRRMGNSPETQYFGPGTRLLVL.

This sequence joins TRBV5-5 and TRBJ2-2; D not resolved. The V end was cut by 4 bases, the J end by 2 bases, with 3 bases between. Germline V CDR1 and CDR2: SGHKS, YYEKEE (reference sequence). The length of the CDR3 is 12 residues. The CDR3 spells CASSPNTGELFF. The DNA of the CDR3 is TGTGCCAGCAGCCCCAACACCGGGGAGCTGTTTTTT.

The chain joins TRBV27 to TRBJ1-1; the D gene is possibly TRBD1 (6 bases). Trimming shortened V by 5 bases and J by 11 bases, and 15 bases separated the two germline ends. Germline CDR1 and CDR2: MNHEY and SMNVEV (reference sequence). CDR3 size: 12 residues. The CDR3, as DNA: TGTGCCAGCAGTCCCCCCACAGGGTTCGCTTTCTTT. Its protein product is CASSPPTGFAFF.

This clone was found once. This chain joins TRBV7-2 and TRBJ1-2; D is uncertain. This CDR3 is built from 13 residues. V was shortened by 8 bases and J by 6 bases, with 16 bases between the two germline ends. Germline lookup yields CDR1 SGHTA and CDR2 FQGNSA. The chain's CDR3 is CASSTARRDGYTF. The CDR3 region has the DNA TGTGCCAGCTCTACCGCCCGGAGGGATGGCTACACCTTC. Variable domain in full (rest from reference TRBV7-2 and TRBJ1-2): GAGVSQSPSNKVTEKGKDVELRCDPISGHTALYWYRQSLGQGLEFLIYFQGNSAPDKSGLPSDRFSAERTGGSVSTLTIQRTQQEDSAVYLCASSTARRDGYTFGSGTRLTVV.

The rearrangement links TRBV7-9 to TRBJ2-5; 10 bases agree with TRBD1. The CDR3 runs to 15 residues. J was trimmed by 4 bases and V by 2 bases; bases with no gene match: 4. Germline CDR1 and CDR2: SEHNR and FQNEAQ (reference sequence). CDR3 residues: CASSLLGQGGETQYF. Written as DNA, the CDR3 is TGTGCCAGCAGCTTACTAGGACAGGGGGGAGAGACCCAGTACTTC. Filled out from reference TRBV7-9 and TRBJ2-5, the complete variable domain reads DTGVSQNPRHKITKRGQNVTFRCDPISEHNRLYWYRQTLGQGPEFLTYFQNEAQLEKSRLLSDRFSAERPKGSFSTLEIQRTEQGDSAMYLCASSLLGQGGETQYFGPGTRLLVL.

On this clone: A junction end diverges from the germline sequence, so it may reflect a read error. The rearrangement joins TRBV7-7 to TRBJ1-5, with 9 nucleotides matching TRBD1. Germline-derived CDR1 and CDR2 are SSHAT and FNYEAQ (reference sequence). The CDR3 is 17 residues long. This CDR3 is CASSGAGTGICNQPQHF. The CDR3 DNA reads TGTGCTAGCAGCGGAGCCGGGACAGGGATTTGTAATCAGCCCCAGCATTTT.

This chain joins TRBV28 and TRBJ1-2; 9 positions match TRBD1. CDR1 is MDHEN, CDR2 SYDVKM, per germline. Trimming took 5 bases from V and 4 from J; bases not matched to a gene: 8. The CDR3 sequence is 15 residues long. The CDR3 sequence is CASSTYGQGPYGYTF. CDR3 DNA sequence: TGTGCCAGCAGTACATACGGACAGGGGCCCTATGGCTACACCTTC.

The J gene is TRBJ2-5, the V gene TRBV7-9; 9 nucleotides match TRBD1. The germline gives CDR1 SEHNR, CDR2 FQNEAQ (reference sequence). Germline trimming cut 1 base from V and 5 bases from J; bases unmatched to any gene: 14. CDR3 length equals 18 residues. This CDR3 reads CASSLVGTGKSRFETQYF. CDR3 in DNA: TGTGCCAGCAGCTTAGTCGGGACAGGGAAGTCTCGGTTTGAGACCCAGTACTTC.

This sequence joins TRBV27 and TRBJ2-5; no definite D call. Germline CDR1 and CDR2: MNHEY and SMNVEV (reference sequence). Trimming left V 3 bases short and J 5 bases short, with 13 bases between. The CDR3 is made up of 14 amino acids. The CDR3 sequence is CASSFPPPGETQYF. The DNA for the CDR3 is TGTGCCAGCAGTTTCCCACCCCCTGGGGAGACCCAGTACTTC.

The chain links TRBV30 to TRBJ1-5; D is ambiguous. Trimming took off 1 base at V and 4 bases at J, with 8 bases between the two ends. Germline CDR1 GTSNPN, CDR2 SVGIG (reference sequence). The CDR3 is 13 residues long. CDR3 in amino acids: CAWSDGENQPQHF. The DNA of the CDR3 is TGTGCCTGGAGTGACGGAGAGAATCAGCCCCAGCATTTT.